This T cell receptor (beta chain) was captured by sequencing in a study of cytomegalovirus exposure and HLA in healthy donors (dated by TCRdb to the late 2010s). With regard to the full study: According to an earlier analysis of a few hundred of the donors, 200 million or so T cells yielded some 120 million unique TCR beta sequences and around 280 Gb of sequence data. About 330 gigabases of sequencing data and around 85 million unique TCR sequences made up an early release that covered 500 to 650 HLA-typed donors. Of the roughly 430 genotyped donors, 81% fell in the genetic ancestry cluster associated with self-reported Caucasian donors. The study aimed to test whether cataloging public T cell receptors could reveal signatures of past pathogen exposure. The T cell repertoires of several hundred subjects were profiled by immunosequencing and related to cytomegalovirus serostatus. A separate validation cohort of over 95 different subjects was used in addition to the approximately 700-subject first cohort. To predict cytomegalovirus infection status, the study combined high-throughput TCR immunosequencing, statistical association of individual TCRs with disease status, and machine learning. To study patterns of TCR occurrence, a later analysis re-analyzed previously published TCR beta repertoires from 666 donors and added high-resolution HLA genotyping. The later analysis used no new phenotypic data to find candidate immune exposures, relying instead on TCR beta sequences and their occurrence across donors. To decide whether each TCR beta V gene segment behaved as functional or pseudogenic, an earlier analysis of 587 of the donors relied on high-throughput TCR beta sequencing. Donor age, sex, ethnicity and CMV serostatus were compiled together with the repertoire data. A later genetic analysis used genome-wide SNP genotypes for about 60% of the roughly 700 donors, treating that subset as a discovery cohort. Every discovery cohort repertoire had been produced on one sequencing platform. HLA typing covered class I and class II loci at four-digit resolution. The number of typed donors differed by locus: roughly 620-630 for A, B, C, DRB1 and DQB1; 500 to 550 for DQA1; 600 to 610 for DPA1; and roughly 490 for DPB1. Roughly five DR-DQ haplotypes were handled as single units for association and clustering, since linkage in the cohort was strong. Among roughly 400 genotyped donors of the cohort, an average of roughly 230,000 unique TCR beta nucleotide sequences was sequenced per donor, of which approximately 19% were non-productive.

The investigation overall reported the following: Across donors, most TCR sequences were observed very rarely, whereas some public TCRs were present in many individuals. A later genetic analysis reported fewer N-insertions in productive TCRs among donors in an Asian-associated ancestry cluster than the roughly 720-donor mean. Because the 87-base-pair reads could not distinguish some IMGT-functional V segments, including TRBV6-2 and TRBV6-3, those segments were excluded. A later genetic analysis associated a missense DCLRE1C variant with V-gene and J-gene trimming of TCR beta chains, and an independent cohort replicated the association. Fewer than 20 rarely observed V segments, including chromosome 9 orphons, were excluded from the earlier analysis of a few hundred of the donors because counts were too low. A further reported finding was that TCR beta sequences accurately predicted the HLA-A and HLA-B alleles for most subjects in the first cohort. HLA typing was unavailable for some donors at each locus, so association tests used only the typed subset. In a later analysis, most CMV-associated TCR beta chains were found to appear HLA-restricted, with HLA associations seemingly driven largely by CMV exposure. Assigning TCR associations to individual alleles was difficult when HLA alleles, especially DR and DQ, strongly co-occurred. The presence/absence analyses assumed that sequencing depth was roughly uniform across donors, and that assumption may not be true. The study gave a list of 150 to 200 TCR beta chains associated with cytomegalovirus. Only TCR beta chains were sequenced in this cohort, and the absence of alpha or paired-chain data limited detectable features. It was suggested by the authors that the approach could potentially be generalized to other disease states and immunological phenotypes. The only immune exposure information available for the cohort was CMV serostatus. Linkage disequilibrium might explain the correlated functional status among segregating V segments, but an unknown experimental factor could not be ruled out. According to a later analysis, TCR association rates differed among HLA loci, with DRB1 alleles showing the most associated TCRs and HLA-C alleles showing the fewest. A group of highly shared sequence variants was considered likely to be a technical artifact of the sequencing pipeline. In vitro tests confirmed that a few of the cytomegalovirus-associated TCR beta chains recognize cytomegalovirus antigens. Specific HLA alleles were associated with 15,000 to 20,000 TCR beta sequences at a false discovery rate of 0.05 in a later analysis. Compared with equally common non-associated chains, HLA-associated TCR beta chains in a later analysis were more clonally expanded and had lower generation probabilities. The classifier was reported to diagnose cytomegalovirus status with high specificity and sensitivity in both the original cohort and the validation cohort. In a later analysis, several top co-occurrence clusters were reported to appear linked to parvovirus B19, influenza, CMV and Epstein-Barr virus. Broadly in line with IMGT annotations, most TCR beta V segments showed up in productive rearrangements about 90% or about 30% of the time in an earlier analysis of several hundred of the donors.

Receptors were amplified or captured by the immunoSEQ multiplex PCR assay. A mixture of 60 forward primers for TCR Vbeta segments and 13 reverse primers for TCR Jbeta segments was used in the multiplex PCR. The CDR3 region of rearranged TCR beta genes was amplified from genomic DNA with a multiplex PCR assay. Amplified TCR beta libraries were sequenced as 87-base-pair reads on the Illumina HiSeq System. In the paper's pipeline: In a later analysis, 70 million to 95 million unique TCR beta chains were counted across the 666 repertoires, and around 10 million of these chains were shared by at least two donors. Raw reads were error-corrected and collapsed into unique sequences by a nearest-neighbor algorithm in which closely related sequences were merged to remove PCR and sequencing errors. V, D and J gene segments were assigned by aligning CDR3 sequences to IMGT reference sequences. For a sequence to be retained, at least a six-nucleotide match to both a V gene segment and a J gene segment was required. Rearrangements were classified as productive when the CDR3 lacked stop codons and remained in frame with V and J, and all other rearrangements were classified as non-productive. CDR3 was defined according to IMGT convention as the region running from the second conserved V-encoded cysteine to the conserved J-encoded phenylalanine. The earlier analysis of about 560 of the donors excluded any sequence lacking an unambiguous match to a single V gene segment. An earlier analysis of 450 to 650 of the donors called V segments functional above 56.7% productive rearrangements and segregating when the between-donor standard deviation exceeded 5%. To diagnose cytomegalovirus status from the catalog of TCR beta chain sequences, a statistical classification framework was built. A later analysis assigned V and J genes by comparing TCR nucleotide sequences with IMGT/GENE-DB human TR gene sequences. In a later analysis, CDR3 sequences and most-parsimonious VDJ recombination scenarios were assigned using the TCRdist pipeline. In a later analysis, every TCR beta chain was defined by the combination of its CDR3 amino acid sequence and its V-gene family, and reads without a unique V-gene family were dropped. In a later analysis, nearly 600 highly shared, low-generation-probability nucleotide sequences were removed to address suspected cross-contamination and a sequencing artifact. In a later analysis, a clonal expansion index for each public chain was calculated from normalized within-repertoire ranks of inferred template counts. Generation probabilities in a later analysis came from a VDJ recombination model fitted to out-of-frame rearrangements, and those results were checked against IGoR. In a later analysis, TCR-TCR, TCR-HLA and TCR-CMV co-occurrence was scored with hypergeometric tests, and a repertoire-size bias correction was applied to TCR pairs. In a later analysis, false discovery rates were estimated by permuting HLA or CMV assignments 20 times. A later analysis grouped co-occurring TCRs with DBSCAN, adding TCRdist sequence similarity when clustering within HLA-allele-positive subsets. For co-occurrence clustering, repertoires with fewer than 30,000 or more than 120,000 public chains were excluded, along with 5 or 6 repertoires with anomalous nucleotide sharing. TCRdb retrieved this table from immuneACCESS and kept in-frame rearrangements only. Not all clones are present; in checked studies, unresolved V genes account for under half, and no reason is known for the remainder. That table gives V, J and clone size, and the DNA gave D and trimming. The sample records around 210,000 clones, about 85% of which are singletons. Around 0.23% of the sample is in the top ten clones.

The germline V gene sets CDR1 to MNHNS and CDR2 to SASEGT. Ends trimmed: V by 4 bases, J by 6 bases; bases unmatched to a gene: 3. The CDR3 runs 12 residues from the cysteine to the phenylalanine. Only the CDR3 DNA stays, 36 bases, in frame from base 1. About this clone: Its binding antigen is unknown. Base qualities are missing; no much larger clone stands one base away.

In total, around 600 healthy bone marrow donors made up the cohort. Cohort members were all nominally healthy when sampled, although unrecorded immune exposures were likely present. The donor tested CMV seronegative, placing the donor among the roughly 400 seronegative members of the cohort. Every donor gave a peripheral blood sample, and the peripheral blood mononuclear cells from that sample were used for TCR beta sequencing. The Qiagen DNeasy Blood Extraction Kit was used to extract genomic DNA from the blood cell samples. This TCR came from a girl aged 2 to 10 in good health and CMV-seronegative. Recombination joined TRBV6-1 with TRBJ2-7; a stretch of 7 junction bases matches TRBD1. Sequenced sample: PBMCs. The CDR3 region has the sequence CASSGQGREQYF. The sequence in DNA is TGTGCCAGCAGTGGACAGGGTCGCGAGCAGTACTTC.